These T cell receptor beta chains were read from a single sample in a study of shared T cell receptors in the human thymus. Profiling relied on immunoSEQ multiplex PCR, and the TCRdb table lists in-frame clones only, not all of them. The data hold about 380,000 clones, with approximately 95% observed a single time. The specimen sequenced was thymocytes. These receptors were obtained from a human donor. CDR3s include the opening cysteine and the closing phenylalanine or tryptophan. D genes are given only for firm matches. Clone size is not always given. Where it is, it says once, few, many or a class for expanded clones.

once,-,TRBV7-2,TRBJ1-1,CASSSKGFGGLVTEAFF,TGTGCCAGCAGCTCGAAAGGGTTCGGGGGATTAGTCACTGAAGCTTTCTTT
-,TRBD2,TRBV14,TRBJ2-2,CASSQDLIRLAGLGKTGELFF,TGTGCCAGCAGCCAAGATCTTATCCGGCTAGCGGGATTAGGAAAAACCGGGGAGCTGTTTTTT
-,-,TRBV5-8,TRBJ2-7,CASSLGLGYPSSYEQYF,TGTGCCAGCAGCTTGGGCCTCGGCTACCCCTCCTCCTACGAGCAGTACTTC
-,TRBD1,TRBV27,TRBJ1-3,CASSSRTGKGGNTIYF,TGTGCCAGCAGTTCCCGGACAGGGAAGGGTGGAAACACCATATATTTT
-,TRBD1,TRBV5-1,TRBJ1-1,CASSLRGPDTEAFF,TGCGCCAGCAGCCTCAGGGGGCCAGACACTGAAGCTTTCTTT
-,-,TRBV7-9,TRBJ1-5,CASSLETRGNQPQHF,TGTGCCAGCAGCTTGGAGACCCGGGGCAATCAGCCCCAGCATTTT
-,-,TRBV7-3,TRBJ1-1,CASSLIVRGPMNTEAFF,TGTGCCAGCAGCTTAATTGTCCGGGGGCCTATGAACACTGAAGCTTTCTTT
-,TRBD2,TRBV28,TRBJ2-1,CASWTSGPLDANEQFF,TGTGCCAGCTGGACTAGCGGGCCCCTGGACGCCAATGAGCAGTTCTTC
-,-,TRBV15,TRBJ1-3,CATSRWRRPRETLSGNTIYF,TGTGCCACCAGCAGATGGCGACGACCCAGGGAGACTCTCTCTGGAAACACCATATATTTT
-,-,TRBV5-4,TRBJ1-1,CASSPWREGTEAFF,TGTGCCAGCAGCCCTTGGAGGGAGGGCACTGAAGCTTTCTTT
-,TRBD1,TRBV28,TRBJ1-1,CASSSPGTGVGGNTEAFF,TGTGCCAGCAGTTCCCCCGGGACAGGCGTGGGGGGGAACACTGAAGCTTTCTTT
-,TRBD1,TRBV15,TRBJ1-1,CATSRAMDRPTGDTEAFF,TGTGCCACCAGCAGAGCCATGGATCGGCCAACAGGGGACACTGAAGCTTTCTTT
-,-,TRBV2,TRBJ1-5,CASSEGPRDPNQPQHF,TGTGCCAGCAGTGAAGGGCCCCGGGACCCCAATCAGCCCCAGCATTTT
once,-,TRBV27,TRBJ2-1,CASSLALGSYNEQFF,TGTGCCAGCAGTTTAGCTTTAGGCTCCTACAATGAGCAGTTCTTC
-,-,TRBV7-2,TRBJ2-7,CASSTTYEQYF,TGTGCCAGCAGCACGACCTACGAGCAGTACTTC
once,-,TRBV6-1,TRBJ2-3,CASSERAGAEADTQYF,TGTGCCAGCAGTGAAAGGGCGGGGGCAGAGGCAGATACGCAGTATTTT
few,-,TRBV6-5,TRBJ2-5,CASRKLPPGETQYF,TGTGCCAGCAGAAAATTACCTCCCGGGGAGACCCAGTACTTC
-,-,TRBV27,TRBJ2-3,CASSLRERSDTQYF,TGTGCCAGCAGTTTACGGGAGAGGTCAGATACGCAGTATTTT
-,TRBD1,TRBV4-3,TRBJ1-4,CASSHTRTGGREKLFF,TGCGCCAGCAGCCACACCCGGACAGGGGGACGAGAAAAACTGTTTTTT
-,-,TRBV6-1,TRBJ2-1,CASSEPSGRTSSYNEQFF,TGTGCCAGCAGTGAACCATCTGGACGGACGAGCTCCTACAATGAGCAGTTCTTC
-,-,TRBV7-6,TRBJ1-5,CASAQGQGGPQHF,TGTGCCAGCGCTCAAGGGCAGGGAGGGCCCCAGCATTTT
-,-,TRBV18,TRBJ1-2,CASSPKYGYTF,TGTGCCAGCTCCCCGAAGTATGGCTACACCTTC
-,-,TRBV5-1,TRBJ2-7,CASSFHSYEQYF,TGCGCCAGCAGCTTCCACTCGTACGAGCAGTACTTC
-,TRBD1,TRBV28,TRBJ1-5,CASNETGILQPQHF,TGTGCCAGCAATGAGACAGGGATCCTTCAGCCCCAGCATTTT
-,TRBD1,TRBV2,TRBJ1-1,CASSLDRLNTEAFF,TGTGCCAGCAGCCTGGACAGGTTGAACACTGAAGCTTTCTTT
-,-,TRBV25-1,TRBJ1-4,CASSTPQEKLFF,TGTGCCAGCAGCACCCCACAGGAAAAACTGTTTTTT
-,-,TRBV5-1,TRBJ1-1,CASSLPPQPKTTEAFF,TGCGCCAGCAGCCTTCCCCCTCAGCCGAAAACCACTGAAGCTTTCTTT
-,-,TRBV7-9,TRBJ2-1,CASSLRPGDNEQFF,TGTGCCAGCAGCTTAAGGCCCGGGGACAATGAGCAGTTCTTC
-,-,TRBV5-6,TRBJ2-7,CASSLAEAVTSYEQYF,TGTGCCAGCAGCTTGGCCGAGGCAGTGACCTCCTACGAGCAGTACTTC
-,-,TRBV27,TRBJ2-1,CASSPNDWYNEQFF,TGTGCCAGCAGTCCTAACGACTGGTACAATGAGCAGTTCTTC
-,-,TRBV7-2,TRBJ2-7,CASSLGAQGEQYF,TGTGCCAGCAGCTTAGGGGCCCAGGGCGAGCAGTACTTC
-,-,TRBV4-3,TRBJ2-7,CASSQILGYEQYF,TGCGCCAGCAGCCAAATCTTGGGCTACGAGCAGTACTTC
-,-,TRBV30,TRBJ1-2,CAWSGGYGYTF,TGTGCCTGGAGTGGGGGCTATGGCTACACCTTC
-,-,TRBV5-8,TRBJ2-5,CASSRISSEETQYF,TGTGCCAGCAGCCGTATAAGCTCCGAGGAGACCCAGTACTTC
-,-,TRBV7-2,TRBJ2-3,CASSKSESSSTDTQYF,TGTGCCAGCAGCAAATCTGAGAGTTCTAGCACAGATACGCAGTATTTT